A single sample is the source of the 25 T cell receptor beta chains below, sequenced in a study of blood T cells in healthy people across ages. For the second PCR, which ran for roughly 7 to 11 cycles, a sample-barcoded 5' primer and a J-beta primer mix were used. Via MiXCR, TCRdb re-called the 5' RACE reads, giving one row per CDR3 protein. The table records 1.5 million to 1.8 million distinct CDR3 sequences, under 55% of them present only once. The specimen was blood. The receptors shown here come from a woman aged 18-30 years in good health.

The V call is TRBV2, the J call TRBJ2-7; D remains unclear. The V gene's germline CDR1 is SNHLY and CDR2 FYNNEI. CDR3 length: 12 amino acids. Trimming took 11 bases from V and 3 from J, leaving 14 bases between them. As DNA, the CDR3 is TGTGCCTTAAGCCTGGGCTTCTACGAGCAGTACTTC. Amino acid sequence: CALSLGFYEQYF.

This clonotype was counted only a few times. The rearrangement joins TRBV12-3 or TRBV12-4 to TRBJ2-1; D may be TRBD2 (6 bases). The CDR3 has 15 amino acids. V was cut by 8 bases and J by 0 bases, with 14 bases left in between. The CDR3 nucleotides read TGTGCCAGCCGCGGGACGCATCACTCCTACAATGAGCAGTTCTTC. Translated, it gives CASRGTHHSYNEQFF.

The V call is TRBV27, the J call TRBJ2-2, with 10 positions matching TRBD2. CDR1 and CDR2 from the germline V gene are MNHEY and SMNVEV (reference sequence). Germline trimming cut 6 bases from V and 7 bases from J; bases unmatched to any gene: 11. This CDR3 spans 16 amino acids. Written as DNA, the CDR3 is TGTGCCAGCAGCCGACCCCTAGCGGGAGTAGACGGGGAGCTGTTTTTT. Translation: CASSRPLAGVDGELFF.

This clonotype has a handful of counts. The genes are TRBV27 and TRBJ2-7, with D possibly matching TRBD2 (6 bases). Germline V CDR1 and CDR2: MNHEY, SMNVEV (reference sequence). The V gene lost 6 bases and the J gene lost 3 bases, with 12 bases spanning the gap. The CDR3 contains 13 residues. The CDR3 sequence is CASRVAGGYEQYF. For the CDR3, the DNA is TGTGCCAGCAGAGTCGCCGGGGGCTACGAGCAGTACTTC.

The chain combines TRBV7-2 with TRBJ1-4; 8 nucleotides agree with TRBD1. V was pared by 5 bases and J by 6 bases, with 8 bases of the junction left unmatched. Germline V lookup: CDR1 SGHTA, CDR2 FQGNSA. The CDR3 extends over 15 amino acids. CDR3 in amino acids: CASSETGQGYEKLFF. The CDR3 DNA is TGTGCCAGCAGCGAAACCGGACAGGGCTATGAAAAACTGTTTTTT.

The genes are TRBV20-1 and TRBJ2-1, with TRBD2 matching over 7 bases. CDR3 length: 17 amino acids. The V gene end was trimmed by 1 base and the J gene end by 3 bases; junction bases not matched to a gene: 12. Germline V gene data show CDR1 as DFQATT and CDR2 as SNEGSKA (reference sequence). CDR3 amino acids: CSARVMSSGLYYNEQFF. The DNA of the CDR3 is TGCAGTGCTAGAGTTATGTCTAGCGGACTCTACTACAATGAGCAGTTCTTC.

This chain links TRBV27 with TRBJ2-7; possibly TRBD2 for D (6 bases). CDR1 and CDR2 from the germline V gene are MNHEY and SMNVEV (reference sequence). This CDR3 has 13 residues. V was trimmed by 8 bases and J by 0 bases, leaving 11 bases between them. The CDR3 reads CASAAGVSYEQYF. The CDR3 DNA reads as TGTGCCAGCGCAGCGGGTGTCTCCTACGAGCAGTACTTC.

V gene TRBV10-3 combines with J gene TRBJ1-1; no firm D call. CDR1 is ENHRY, CDR2 SYGVKD, per germline. Trimming removed 4 bases from V and 7 bases from J, with 13 bases in between. The CDR3 is 13 amino acids. CDR3 sequence: CAISVAALSEAFF. CDR3 coding DNA: TGTGCCATCAGTGTCGCAGCTCTGAGTGAAGCTTTCTTT.

This clonotype was detected a few times. J is TRBJ2-7 and V is TRBV7-9; the match to TRBD2 covers 14 bases. CDR3 size: 16 residues. V dropped 4 bases and J dropped 2; count of bases not matched to a gene: 4. Germline V CDR1 and CDR2: SEHNR, FQNEAQ (reference sequence). CDR3 amino acids: CASSSKTSGGAYEQYF. The CDR3 DNA sequence: TGTGCCAGCAGCTCCAAGACTAGCGGGGGGGCCTACGAGCAGTACTTC.

The rearrangement uses TRBV5-5 and TRBJ1-2; D ambiguous. Germline lookup yields CDR1 SGHKS and CDR2 YYEKEE (reference sequence). V gave up 0 bases and J gave up 6 bases, with 15 bases separating them. CDR3 length: 15 residues. CDR3 nucleotides: TGTGCCAGCAGCTTGGCCGGCGGGGTTTACGATGGCTACACCTTC. It yields the protein CASSLAGGVYDGYTF.

J is TRBJ2-5 and V is TRBV6-5, with 8 bases aligning to TRBD1. After removal of 6 bases from V and 5 bases from J, the junction contained 2 bases not matched to a gene. Germline CDR1 MNHEY, CDR2 SVGAGI. The CDR3 length is 12 residues. CDR3 region: CASRYRGETQYF. In DNA, the CDR3 is TGTGCCAGCAGGTACAGGGGGGAGACCCAGTACTTC.

V gene TRBV27 combines with J gene TRBJ1-2, with D perhaps TRBD1 (5 bases). CDR3 length equals 14 residues. The V gene lost 3 bases and the J gene lost 3 bases, with 11 bases spanning the gap. Germline CDR1 is MNHEY and CDR2 is SMNVEV (reference sequence). The chain's CDR3 is CASSFSGRDYGYTF. The CDR3 DNA sequence: TGTGCCAGCAGTTTTTCAGGGAGAGACTATGGCTACACCTTC.

V gene TRBV6-1 combines with J gene TRBJ1-4; D unclear. The ends were cut back, 4 bases at V and 0 bases at J, with 12 bases in the middle. CDR3 size: 16 residues. The germline V gene encodes CDR1 MNHNS and CDR2 SASEGT. This chain's CDR3 is CASSGHSMATNEKLFF. DNA for the CDR3: TGTGCCAGCAGTGGTCATTCGATGGCAACTAATGAAAAACTGTTTTTT.

The genes are TRBV20-1 and TRBJ2-7; D is ambiguous. The germline CDR1 and CDR2 sequences are DFQATT and SNEGSKA (reference sequence). V lost 0 bases and J 3 bases, leaving 9 bases between the germline ends. The CDR3 extends over 13 amino acids. CDR3 residues: CSARDLMIYEQYF. As DNA, the CDR3 is TGCAGTGCTAGAGACCTAATGATCTACGAGCAGTACTTC.

The V call is TRBV7-9, the J call TRBJ2-1; D perhaps matches TRBD2 (5 bases). The V and J ends lost 5 bases and 3 bases respectively, with 14 bases between them. The CDR3 is 15 amino acids. Germline CDR1 SEHNR, CDR2 FQNEAQ (reference sequence). CDR3 protein: CASSTPGSDYNEQFF. The CDR3 nucleotides are TGTGCCAGCAGCACACCGGGGTCAGACTACAATGAGCAGTTCTTC.

The V and J genes are TRBV9 and TRBJ2-1; TRBD2 aligns across 9 bases. The J call may not be correct, given that the DNA end is closer to TRBJ2-7. Germline assignment: CDR1 SGDLS and CDR2 YYNGEE. The CDR3 contains 16 residues. The CDR3, as DNA: TGTGCCAGCAGCGTGGGTGGACTAGCGCTTTACAATGAGCAGTACTTC. Translated: CASSVGGLALYNEQYF.

This clonotype occurred once. This chain connects TRBV7-3 to TRBJ2-7, with TRBD2 identical over 7 bases. The V and J ends lost 9 bases and 0 bases, in that order; junction bases with no gene match: 8. The CDR3 contains 14 residues. Germline values: CDR1 SGHTA, CDR2 FQGTGA. CDR3 in amino acids: CASSGGFNSYEQYF. The CDR3 bases are TGTGCCAGTTCCGGGGGGTTTAACTCCTACGAGCAGTACTTC.

The J gene is TRBJ2-5, the V gene TRBV6-6; no clear D. The germline CDR1 and CDR2 sequences are MNHNY and SVGAGI (reference sequence). The CDR3 consists of 13 residues. The V end was cut by 7 bases, the J end by 11 bases, with 20 bases between. The CDR3, as DNA: TGTGCCAGCACCCTGGGTAGCATCCATGAGCAGTACTTC. This translates into CASTLGSIHEQYF.

This clonotype occurred once. Written as DNA, the CDR3 is TGTGCCTGGAAACCCTTCCCAAATGAGCAGTTCTTC. This codes for CAWKPFPNEQFF. This chain joins TRBV30 and TRBJ2-1, with unresolved D. This CDR3 comprises 12 residues. The ends were cut back, 4 bases at V and 7 bases at J, with 11 bases in the middle. Germline V gene sequence: CDR1 GTSNPN, CDR2 SVGIG (reference sequence).

V usage is TRBV4-1 and J usage is TRBJ1-2; D may be TRBD1 (6 bases). Trimming removed 3 bases from V and 4 bases from J, with 21 bases in between. There are 17 residues in the CDR3. Germline V gene lookup returns CDR1 MGHRA and CDR2 YSYEKL. The CDR3 protein is CASSQVPSGVVAYGYTF. The CDR3 DNA sequence: TGCGCCAGCAGCCAGGTACCCTCAGGGGTAGTGGCCTATGGCTACACCTTC.

V usage is TRBV15 and J usage is TRBJ2-3, with 7 bases aligning to TRBD2. V lost 5 bases and J lost 2; bases outside the gene matches: 7. Germline CDR1 LNHNV, CDR2 YYDKDF (reference sequence). This CDR3 comprises 15 residues. For the CDR3, the DNA is TGTGCCACCAGCGCATCTAGCGGCCCCACAGATACGCAGTATTTT. This translates into CATSASSGPTDTQYF.

CDR3 in amino acids: CASRGGGQGSYGYTF. As DNA, the CDR3 is TGTGCCAGCAGGGGAGGGGGACAGGGTTCCTATGGCTACACCTTC. This rearrangement joins TRBV25-1 to TRBJ1-2; 9 bases match TRBD1. Per germline, CDR1 MGHDK and CDR2 SYGVNS. With V trimmed by 6 bases and J by 4 bases, 9 bases remained unmatched. This CDR3 comprises 15 residues.

This clonotype was picked up a small number of times. The V call is TRBV6-2 or TRBV6-3, the J call TRBJ1-2; no firm D call. Germline CDR1 is MNHEY and CDR2 is SVGEGT. The CDR3 has 14 amino acids. V was clipped by 2 bases and J by 4 bases, with 11 bases between them. As DNA, the CDR3 is TGTGCCAGCAGTTACCGATCGGCGAGCTATGGCTACACCTTC. Its protein product is CASSYRSASYGYTF.

As for this clonotype: Relative to the germline gene, one junction end is altered; a read error may explain this. The chain combines TRBV15 with TRBJ2-4, with no clear D. The CDR3 covers 15 residues. Germline values: CDR1 LNHNV, CDR2 YYDKDF (reference sequence). CDR3 sequence reads: CATNRDLGIKNIQYF. The CDR3 DNA follows: TGTGCCACCAACAGAGATCTTGGAATCAAAAACATTCAGTACTTC. The full variable domain, completed using reference TRBV15 and TRBJ2-4, is DAMVIQNPRYQVTQFGKPVTLSCSQTLNHNVMYWYQQKSSQAPKLLFHYYDKDFNNEADTPDNFQSRRPNTSFCFLDIRSPGLGDTAMYLCATNRDLGIKNIQYFGAGTRLSVL.

This clonotype was counted only a few times. The gene calls are TRBV4-3 and TRBJ2-7; tentatively, D is TRBD1 or TRBD2 (5 bases each). Germline CDR1 is LGHNA and CDR2 is YSLEER. The V end was cut by 1 base, the J end by 4 bases, with 14 bases between. The CDR3 runs 15 residues. CDR3 in DNA: TGCGCCAGCAGCCAAGTCGGGACCCCGGGATACGAGCAGTACTTC. As protein: CASSQVGTPGYEQYF.